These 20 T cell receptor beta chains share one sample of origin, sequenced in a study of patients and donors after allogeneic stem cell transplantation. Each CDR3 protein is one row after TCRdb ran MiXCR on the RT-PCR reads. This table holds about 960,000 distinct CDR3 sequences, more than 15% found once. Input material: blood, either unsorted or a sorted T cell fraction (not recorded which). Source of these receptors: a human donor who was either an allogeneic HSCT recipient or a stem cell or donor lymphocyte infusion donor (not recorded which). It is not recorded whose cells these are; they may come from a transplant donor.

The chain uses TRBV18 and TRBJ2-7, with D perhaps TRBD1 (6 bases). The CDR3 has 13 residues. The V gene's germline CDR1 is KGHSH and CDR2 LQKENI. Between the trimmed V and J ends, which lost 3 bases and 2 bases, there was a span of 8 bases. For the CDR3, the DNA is TGTGCCAGCTCACCGGGACACACCTACGAGCAGTACTTC. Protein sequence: CASSPGHTYEQYF.

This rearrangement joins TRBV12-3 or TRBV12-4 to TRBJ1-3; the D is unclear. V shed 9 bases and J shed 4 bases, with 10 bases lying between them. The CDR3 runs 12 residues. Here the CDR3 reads CASQWAGNTIYF. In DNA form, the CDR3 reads TGTGCCAGTCAGTGGGCGGGAAACACCATATATTTT.

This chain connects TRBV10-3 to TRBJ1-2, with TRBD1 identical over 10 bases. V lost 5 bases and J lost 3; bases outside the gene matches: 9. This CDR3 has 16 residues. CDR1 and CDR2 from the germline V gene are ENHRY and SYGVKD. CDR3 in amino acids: CAISRAGTGVHYGYTF. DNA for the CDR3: TGTGCCATCAGTCGCGCCGGGACAGGGGTTCACTATGGCTACACCTTC.

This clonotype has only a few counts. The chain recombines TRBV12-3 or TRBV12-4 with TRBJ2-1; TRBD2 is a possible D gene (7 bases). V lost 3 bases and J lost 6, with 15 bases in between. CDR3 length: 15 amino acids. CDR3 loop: CASSFNSGGPNEQFF. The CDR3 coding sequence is TGTGCCAGCAGTTTCAATTCGGGGGGCCCCAATGAGCAGTTCTTC.

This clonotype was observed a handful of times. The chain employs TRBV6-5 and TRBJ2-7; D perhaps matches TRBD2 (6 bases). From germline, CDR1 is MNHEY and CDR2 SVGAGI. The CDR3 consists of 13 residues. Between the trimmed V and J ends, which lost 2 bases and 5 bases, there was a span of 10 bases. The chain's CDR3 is CASSYKRRDEQYF. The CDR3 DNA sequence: TGTGCCAGCAGTTACAAGCGGAGGGACGAGCAGTACTTC.

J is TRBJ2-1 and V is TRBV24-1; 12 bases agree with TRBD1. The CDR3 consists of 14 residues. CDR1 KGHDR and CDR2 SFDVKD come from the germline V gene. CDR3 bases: TGTGCAGCCGGGACCCCGGGACAGGGGGCCAAGCAGTTCTTC. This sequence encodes CAAGTPGQGAKQFF.

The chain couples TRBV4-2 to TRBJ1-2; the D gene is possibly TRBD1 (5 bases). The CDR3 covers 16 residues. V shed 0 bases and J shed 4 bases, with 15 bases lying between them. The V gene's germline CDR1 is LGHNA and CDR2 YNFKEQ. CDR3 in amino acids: CASSQEAAGSVYGYTF. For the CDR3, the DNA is TGTGCCAGCAGCCAAGAGGCGGCAGGGTCGGTCTATGGCTACACCTTC.

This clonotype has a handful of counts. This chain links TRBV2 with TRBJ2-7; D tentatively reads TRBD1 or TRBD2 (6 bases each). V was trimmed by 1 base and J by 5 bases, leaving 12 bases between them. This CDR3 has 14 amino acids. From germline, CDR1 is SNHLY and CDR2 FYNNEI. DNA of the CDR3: TGTGCCAGCAGTGAAGGGCAGGGGAGGAACGAGCAGTACTTC. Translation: CASSEGQGRNEQYF.

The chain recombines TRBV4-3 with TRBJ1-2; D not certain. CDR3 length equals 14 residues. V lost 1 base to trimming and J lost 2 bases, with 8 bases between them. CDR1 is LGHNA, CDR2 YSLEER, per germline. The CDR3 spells CASSQGLRNYGYTF. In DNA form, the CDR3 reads TGCGCCAGCAGCCAAGGACTTCGCAACTATGGCTACACCTTC.

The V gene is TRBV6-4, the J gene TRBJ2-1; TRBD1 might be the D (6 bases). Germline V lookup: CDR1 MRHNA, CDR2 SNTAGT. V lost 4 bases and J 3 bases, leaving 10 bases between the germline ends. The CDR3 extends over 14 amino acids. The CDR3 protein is CASSATGYYNEQFF. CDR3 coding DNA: TGTGCCAGCAGTGCGACAGGCTACTACAATGAGCAGTTCTTC.

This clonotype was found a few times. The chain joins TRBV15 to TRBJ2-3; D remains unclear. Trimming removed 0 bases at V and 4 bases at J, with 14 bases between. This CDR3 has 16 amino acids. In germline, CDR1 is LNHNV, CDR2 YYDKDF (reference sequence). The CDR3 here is CATSRDRTLASDTQYF. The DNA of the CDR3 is TGTGCCACCAGCAGAGACAGAACATTAGCCTCAGATACGCAGTATTTT.

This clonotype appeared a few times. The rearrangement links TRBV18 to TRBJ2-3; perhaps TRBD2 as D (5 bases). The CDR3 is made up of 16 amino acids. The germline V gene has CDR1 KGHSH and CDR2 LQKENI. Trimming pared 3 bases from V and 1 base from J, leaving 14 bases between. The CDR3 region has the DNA TGTGCCAGCTCACCCCGGGGTGCGCATGGCACAGATACGCAGTATTTT. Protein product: CASSPRGAHGTDTQYF.

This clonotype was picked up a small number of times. This CDR3 is CASSVSLAGGRIDEQFF. The CDR3 DNA is TGTGCCAGCAGCGTTTCACTAGCGGGGGGCCGAATCGATGAGCAGTTCTTC. The V call is TRBV7-3, the J call TRBJ2-1; 12 nucleotides align to TRBD2. Per the germline V gene, CDR1 is SGHTA and CDR2 is FQGTGA. The ends lost 5 bases at V and 8 bases at J; junction bases unmatched: 13. The length of the CDR3 is 17 residues.

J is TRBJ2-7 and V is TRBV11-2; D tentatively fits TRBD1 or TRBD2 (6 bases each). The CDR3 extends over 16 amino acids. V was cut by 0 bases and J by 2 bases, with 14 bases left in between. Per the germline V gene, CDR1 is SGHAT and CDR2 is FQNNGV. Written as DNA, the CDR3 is TGTGCCAGCAGCTTAGAGAGGGGGGTCAGAACCTACGAGCAGTACTTC. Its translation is CASSLERGVRTYEQYF.

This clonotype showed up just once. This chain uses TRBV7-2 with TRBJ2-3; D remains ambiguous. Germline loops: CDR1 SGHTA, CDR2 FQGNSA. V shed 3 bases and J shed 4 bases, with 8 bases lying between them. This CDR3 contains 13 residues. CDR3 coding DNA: TGTGCCAGCAGCTTCGGTTTCCCAGATACGCAGTATTTT. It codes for CASSFGFPDTQYF.

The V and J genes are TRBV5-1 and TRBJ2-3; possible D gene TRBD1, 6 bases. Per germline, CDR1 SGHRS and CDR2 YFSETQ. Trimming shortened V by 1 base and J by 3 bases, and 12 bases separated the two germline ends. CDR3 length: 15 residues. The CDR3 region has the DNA TGCGCCAGCAGCTTGTCACAGGGACAAACAGATACGCAGTATTTT. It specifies CASSLSQGQTDTQYF.

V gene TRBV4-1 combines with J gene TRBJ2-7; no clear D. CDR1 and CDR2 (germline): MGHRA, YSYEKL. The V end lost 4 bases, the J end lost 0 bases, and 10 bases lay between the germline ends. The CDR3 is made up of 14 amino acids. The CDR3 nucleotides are TGCGCCAGCAGCCTCTATTCCGACTCCTACGAGCAGTACTTC. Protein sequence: CASSLYSDSYEQYF.

The CDR3 region is CASSLGRDREPYF. In DNA, the CDR3 is TGTGCCAGCAGCTTAGGGCGGGACAGGGAGCCGTACTTC. The rearrangement links TRBV7-9 to TRBJ2-4, with 9 bases that match TRBD1. Germline loops: CDR1 SEHNR, CDR2 FQNEAQ (reference sequence). The CDR3 covers 13 residues. J gave up 15 bases and V 1 base, and 7 bases lay outside the gene matches.

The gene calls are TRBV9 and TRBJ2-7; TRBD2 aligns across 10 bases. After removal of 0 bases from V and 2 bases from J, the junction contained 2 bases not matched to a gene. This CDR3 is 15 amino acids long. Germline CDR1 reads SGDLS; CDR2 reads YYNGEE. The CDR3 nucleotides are TGTGCCAGCAGCGTAGGAAGCGGGGGGGCCTACGAGCAGTACTTC. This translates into CASSVGSGGAYEQYF.

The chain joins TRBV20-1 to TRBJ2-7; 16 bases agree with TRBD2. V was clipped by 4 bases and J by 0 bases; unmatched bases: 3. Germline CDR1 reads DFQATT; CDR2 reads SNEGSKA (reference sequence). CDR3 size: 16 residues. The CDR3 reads CSATGTSGRDSYEQYF. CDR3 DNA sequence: TGCAGTGCTACCGGGACTAGCGGGAGGGACTCCTACGAGCAGTACTTC.